This record concerns one TCR beta chain sequence. These data are taken from a study of T-cell reconstitution after alpha-beta-depleted transplantation in children. Losses at the gene ends were 3 bases for V and 7 bases for J; bases not matched to a gene: 8. CDR3 length: 15 residues. CDR1 is GTSNPN, CDR2 SVGIG, per germline (reference sequence). TCRbeta library construction was performed incorporating unique molecular identifiers. TCRdb re-analysed the PCR reads in MiXCR, keeping a single row per CDR3 protein. Among 400,000 to 500,000 distinct CDR3 sequences listed, approximately 10% were seen once. V gene TRBV30 combines with J gene TRBJ2-2; 10 bases are shared with TRBD2. The sample here was PBMCs from the stem cell graft donor, taken from the stem cell graft. The receptor was derived from a human donor who donated a stem cell graft to a child with acute myeloid leukemia. The CDR3 DNA is TGTGCCTGGAGCGCGAGCGGGGGGGGCCACGGGGAGCTGTTTTTT. It encodes CAWSASGGGHGELFF.